One sample yielded the 18 T cell receptor beta chains listed below, sequenced in a study of chemoradiotherapy in HPV16-positive cancers. Measured with immunoSEQ multiplex PCR; TCRdb has only the in-frame clones, and not every one. The data contain about 6,600 clones, 65% to 80% of them singletons. The sample was tumor tissue, taken from a patient who underwent chemoradiotherapy. These receptors originate from a human donor with HPV-associated anogenital cancer.

The V call is TRBV2, the J call TRBJ2-1, with D unresolved. V was clipped by 6 bases and J by 8 bases, with 8 bases between them. Germline V CDR1 and CDR2: SNHLY, FYNNEI. The CDR3 covers 11 residues. The CDR3 loop is CASRTRDEQFF. The CDR3 DNA reads TGTGCCAGCAGAACAAGAGATGAGCAGTTCTTC.

This chain connects TRBV6-6 to TRBJ1-5, with D uncertain. There are 12 residues in the CDR3. The V end was cut by 0 bases, the J end by 12 bases, with 9 bases between. Germline loops: CDR1 MNHNY, CDR2 SVGAGI (reference sequence). The CDR3: CASSYSGPLQHF. CDR3 nucleotide sequence: TGTGCCAGCAGTTACTCGGGCCCGCTCCAGCATTTT.

The chain joins TRBV2 to TRBJ2-1; 12 positions agree with TRBD2. The CDR3 extends over 16 amino acids. CDR1 and CDR2 from the germline V gene are SNHLY and FYNNEI. Losses at the gene ends were 0 bases for V and 9 bases for J; bases not matched to a gene: 6. In nucleotides, the CDR3 is TGTGCCAGCAGTGAAGCGCTAGCGGGGGGGCCGTGTGAGCAGTTCTTC. Translated: CASSEALAGGPCEQFF.

This clone was recorded only once. This chain links TRBV7-2 with TRBJ2-6, with a weak D call TRBD1 (6 bases). Trimming took 8 bases from V and 2 from J, leaving 10 bases between them. Germline V gene data show CDR1 as SGHTA and CDR2 as FQGNSA. This CDR3 has 14 residues. CDR3 DNA sequence: TGTGCCAGCTCCGGGACAACTGGGGCCAACGTCCTGACTTTC. This gives the protein CASSGTTGANVLTF.

This chain joins TRBV13 and TRBJ1-4; D is ambiguous. The CDR3 contains 16 residues. Trimming shortened V by 0 bases and J by 7 bases, and 15 bases separated the two germline ends. Germline V lookup: CDR1 PRHDT, CDR2 FYEKMQ (reference sequence). CDR3 nucleotide sequence: TGTGCCAGCAGCTTAGGCCACCAAACCCGCGGTGAAAAACTGTTTTTT. The encoded protein is CASSLGHQTRGEKLFF. The full variable domain, in which reference TRBV13 and TRBJ1-4 provide the parts outside the CDR3, is AAGVIQSPRHLIKEKRETATLKCYPIPRHDTVYWYQQGPGQDPQFLISFYEKMQSDKGSIPDRFSAQQFSDYHSELNMSSLELGDSALYFCASSLGHQTRGEKLFFGSGTQLSVL.

This CDR3 reads CASSIDSGHDEQFF. The CDR3 DNA reads as TGTGCCAGTAGTATTGATTCAGGGCACGATGAGCAGTTCTTC. The rearrangement joins TRBV19 to TRBJ2-1; a possible D gene is TRBD1 (5 bases). Trimming removed 3 bases at V and 8 bases at J, with 14 bases between. There are 14 residues in the CDR3. Germline lookup yields CDR1 LNHDA and CDR2 SQIVND (reference sequence).

V gene TRBV4-1 combines with J gene TRBJ1-1; D may be TRBD1 (5 bases). With 4 bases removed from V and 0 bases from J, the gap between germline ends came to 15 bases. The CDR3 runs 16 residues. Looked up from germline, CDR1 is MGHRA and CDR2 is YSYEKL. Written as DNA, the CDR3 is TGCGCCAGCAGCCGATGGACATATCCCATGAACACTGAAGCTTTCTTT. Its protein is CASSRWTYPMNTEAFF.

The CDR3: CASLPNRRYTDTQYF. DNA of the CDR3: TGTGCCAGCCTCCCGAACAGGCGATACACAGATACGCAGTATTTT. The chain combines TRBV28 with TRBJ2-3, with a tentative D call TRBD1 (5 bases). Trimming cost V 8 bases and J 2 bases, with 17 bases left between them. This CDR3 spans 15 amino acids. In germline, CDR1 is MDHEN, CDR2 SYDVKM.

The genes are TRBV28 and TRBJ2-7; 9 bases agree with TRBD2. Germline V gene sequence: CDR1 MDHEN, CDR2 SYDVKM. Trimming removed 4 bases from V and 1 base from J; junction bases left unmatched: 11. This CDR3 has 17 residues. The CDR3 DNA follows: TGTGCCAGCAGTTCCCAGGTAGCGGGGGTGTCATCCTACGAGCAGTACTTC. This gives the protein CASSSQVAGVSSYEQYF.

J is TRBJ1-2 and V is TRBV2; D might be TRBD1 (5 bases). The CDR3 loop spans 13 amino acids. Trimming cost V 2 bases and J 4 bases, with 8 bases left between them. CDR1 SNHLY and CDR2 FYNNEI come from the germline V gene. As DNA, the CDR3 is TGTGCCAGCAGTGAATCGGGGCGCTATGGCTACACCTTC. Protein sequence: CASSESGRYGYTF.

The CDR3 bases are TGTGCCAGCAGTTTAGTACTGGGTATAGGCAATCAGCCCCAGCATTTT. Its protein is CASSLVLGIGNQPQHF. The chain combines TRBV28 with TRBJ1-5; D remains ambiguous. Germline lookup yields CDR1 MDHEN and CDR2 SYDVKM. Between the trimmed V and J ends, which lost 2 bases and 2 bases, there was a span of 13 bases. The CDR3 loop spans 16 amino acids.

V is TRBV6-4 and J is TRBJ1-2; maybe TRBD1 (5 bases). The CDR3 has 13 residues. V was cut by 0 bases and J by 8 bases, with 10 bases left in between. Germline V gene data show CDR1 as MRHNA and CDR2 as SNTAGT. CDR3: CASSDSESGGYTF. CDR3 coding DNA: TGTGCCAGCAGTGACTCGGAGTCAGGGGGCTACACCTTC.

V and J are TRBV19 and TRBJ1-1; 9 nucleotides agree with TRBD1. Germline assignment: CDR1 LNHDA and CDR2 SQIVND (reference sequence). The CDR3 loop spans 18 amino acids. Losses at the gene ends were 6 bases for V and 4 bases for J; bases not matched to a gene: 18. The CDR3 DNA reads TGTGCCAGTAGCTCCCCCGGAGGGGTAGACAGGGGGTCCACTGAAGCTTTCTTT. It specifies CASSSPGGVDRGSTEAFF.

This clone was detected once. The CDR3 sequence: CASSYGGRPLHF. The CDR3, as DNA: TGTGCCAGCAGTTATGGGGGACGGCCCCTCCACTTT. V is TRBV28 and J is TRBJ1-6, with D maybe TRBD1 (5 bases). The V gene lost 4 bases and the J gene lost 13 bases, with 11 bases spanning the gap. There are 12 residues in the CDR3. Germline V CDR1 and CDR2: MDHEN, SYDVKM.

This clone was counted only a few times. This rearrangement joins TRBV4-3 to TRBJ1-1; TRBD1 might be the D (6 bases). The CDR3 has 19 amino acids. Germline loops: CDR1 LGHNA, CDR2 YSLEER. Trimming took 3 bases from V and 4 from J, leaving 27 bases between them. The CDR3, as DNA: TGCGCCAGCAGCCAGATGTTGGGGGCCCGGTCGGAATGGGGCACTGAAGCTTTCTTT. It is translated as CASSQMLGARSEWGTEAFF.

The gene calls are TRBV30 and TRBJ2-7, with 10 bases lining up with TRBD2. Germline V CDR1 and CDR2: GTSNPN, SVGIG (reference sequence). Unmatched junction bases numbered 8, after V lost 0 bases and J lost 3 bases. The CDR3 is 16 residues long. The CDR3 spells CAWSVVERGGIYEQYF. In nucleotides, the CDR3 is TGTGCCTGGAGTGTTGTGGAGCGGGGGGGCATCTACGAGCAGTACTTC.

This clone has only a few counts. V is TRBV15 and J is TRBJ1-2, with D perhaps matching TRBD1 (5 bases). The germline V gene encodes CDR1 LNHNV and CDR2 YYDKDF (reference sequence). The CDR3 has 15 amino acids. V lost 0 bases to trimming and J lost 5 bases, with 13 bases between them. CDR3 region: CATSREGSGVYGYTF. The CDR3 nucleotides read TGTGCCACCAGCAGAGAGGGTTCGGGGGTTTATGGCTACACCTTC.

This chain connects TRBV9 to TRBJ1-1; D is unresolved. The V gene's germline CDR1 is SGDLS and CDR2 YYNGEE. The V and J ends lost 0 bases and 1 base respectively, with 7 bases between them. The CDR3 is 14 residues long. Here the CDR3 DNA reads TGTGCCAGCAGCGTAGGAGAAGGGAACACTGAAGCTTTCTTT. Translated, it gives CASSVGEGNTEAFF.